The 15 T cell receptor beta chains below all came from one sample that was sequenced in a study of cytomegalovirus exposure and HLA in healthy donors (dated by TCRdb to about 2017). Library preparation was by the immunoSEQ multiplex PCR assay. What TCRdb holds here is the immuneACCESS table cut down to in-frame rearrangements. Part of the clones is not present; checked against another copy, under half of the missing clones reflect an unresolved V gene, and the others are unexplained. This sample gives more than 60,000 clones in total; more than 85% of them show up just once. Jointly, the top ten make up approximately 1.5% of the sample. The specimen was PBMCs. The source is a woman younger than 30 in good health and CMV-seronegative.

The chain employs TRBV19 and TRBJ1-1; the D gene is possibly TRBD1 (5 bases). V lost 8 bases and J 3 bases, leaving 16 bases between the germline ends. The CDR3 contains 14 residues. Looked up from germline, CDR1 is LNHDA and CDR2 is SQIVND (reference sequence). CDR3 region: CASRLGEGDTEAFF. CDR3 sequence (DNA): TGTGCCAGTCGACTAGGGGAGGGAGACACTGAAGCTTTCTTT.

The rearrangement uses TRBV19 and TRBJ2-1, with D perhaps matching TRBD1 (6 bases). The CDR3 runs 15 residues. Germline V gene data show CDR1 as LNHDA and CDR2 as SQIVND (reference sequence). The V and J ends lost 3 bases and 2 bases respectively, with 11 bases between them. The CDR3 bases are TGTGCCAGTAGTATTGCTTGGGACACCTACAATGAGCAGTTCTTC. Protein product: CASSIAWDTYNEQFF.

This chain connects TRBV28 to TRBJ2-7; D not certain. The CDR3 covers 15 residues. Germline CDR1 MDHEN, CDR2 SYDVKM. Trimming removed 8 bases at V and 0 bases at J, with 17 bases between. The CDR3 DNA reads as TGTGCCAGCCGTCCCATAAGACTGCGCTCCTACGAGCAGTACTTC. This gives the protein CASRPIRLRSYEQYF.

The chain joins TRBV4-3 to TRBJ2-7, with a tentative D call TRBD1 (5 bases). V gave up 0 bases and J gave up 2 bases, with 11 bases separating them. CDR1 and CDR2 (germline): LGHNA, YSLEER. CDR3 length: 15 residues. The CDR3 protein is CASSQDRGSTYEQYF. CDR3 bases: TGCGCCAGCAGCCAAGATAGGGGCAGCACCTACGAGCAGTACTTC.

This chain joins TRBV7-2 and TRBJ1-2; D is undetermined. Trimming shortened V by 7 bases and J by 7 bases, and 10 bases separated the two germline ends. Germline values: CDR1 SGHTA, CDR2 FQGNSA. The CDR3 has 11 amino acids. The DNA of the CDR3 is TGTGCCAGCACCCGATTTAGTGGCTACACCTTC. Protein product: CASTRFSGYTF.

The chain is built from TRBV23-1 and TRBJ1-2; a possible D gene is TRBD1 (6 bases). TRBV23-1 is treated as an ORF (open reading frame) with a function not yet certain. The CDR3 has 13 amino acids. Trimming pared 4 bases from V and 7 bases from J, leaving 13 bases between. CDR3 nucleotides: TGCGCCAGCAGTCTCGCAGGGGCCCCTGGCTACACCTTC. Translated: CASSLAGAPGYTF.

This chain uses TRBV7-2 with TRBJ2-4; unclear D gene. The germline V and J ends were trimmed by 2 bases and 6 bases, with 8 bases remaining between them. Germline values: CDR1 SGHTA, CDR2 FQGNSA. This CDR3 contains 13 residues. CDR3 nucleotides: TGTGCCAGCAGCTTATCCGTCGTAAACATTCAGTACTTC. Translating gives CASSLSVVNIQYF.

The chain combines TRBV9 with TRBJ2-1, with D perhaps matching TRBD2 (6 bases). Germline values: CDR1 SGDLS, CDR2 YYNGEE. The CDR3 runs to 15 residues. The germline V and J ends were trimmed by 0 bases and 1 base, with 8 bases remaining between them. The CDR3 is CASSVEAGSYNEQFF. The CDR3 coding sequence is TGTGCCAGCAGCGTAGAGGCGGGATCCTACAATGAGCAGTTCTTC.

This sequence joins TRBV6-5 and TRBJ1-2; D gene uncertain. The CDR3 covers 15 residues. Germline V gives CDR1 MNHEY, CDR2 SVGAGI. V lost 0 bases and J 4 bases, leaving 12 bases between the germline ends. This chain's CDR3 is CASSYSREDIYGYTF. CDR3 nucleotides: TGTGCCAGCAGTTACTCGAGAGAGGATATCTATGGCTACACCTTC.

V usage is TRBV27 and J usage is TRBJ1-1; 8 bases line up with TRBD1. The germline CDR1 and CDR2 sequences are MNHEY and SMNVEV (reference sequence). The length of the CDR3 is 15 residues. The ends lost 5 bases at V and 5 bases at J; junction bases unmatched: 10. The CDR3 sequence is CASSATQGAGTEAFF. CDR3 DNA: TGTGCCAGCAGTGCCACCCAGGGGGCAGGGACTGAAGCTTTCTTT.

This clone was seen only a few times. The chain uses TRBV6-4 and TRBJ2-1, with D tentatively TRBD2 (6 bases). Trimming took off 6 bases at V and 8 bases at J, with 17 bases between the two ends. This CDR3 comprises 14 residues. Germline CDR1 reads MRHNA; CDR2 reads SNTAGT. The CDR3 sequence: CASSAGDSGHEQFF. The CDR3 DNA is TGTGCCAGCAGCGCCGGGGACTCCGGACATGAGCAGTTCTTC.

The chain has TRBV5-1 and TRBJ1-1; possibly TRBD1 for D (6 bases). Germline loops: CDR1 SGHRS, CDR2 YFSETQ. CDR3 size: 14 residues. V gave up 4 bases and J gave up 7 bases, with 17 bases separating them. The CDR3 is CASSKMTGEIEAFF. The CDR3 nucleotides read TGCGCCAGCAGCAAAATGACAGGAGAAATTGAAGCTTTCTTT.

The J gene is TRBJ1-2, the V gene TRBV9; no firm D call. V lost 0 bases and J lost 0, with 6 bases in between. The CDR3 spans 14 residues. The germline CDR1 and CDR2 sequences are SGDLS and YYNGEE. DNA of the CDR3: TGTGCCAGCAGCGTAGGGGCCGCTAACTATGGCTACACCTTC. Its translation: CASSVGAANYGYTF. Full variable domain (remainder filled in from reference TRBV9 and TRBJ1-2): DSGVTQTPKHLITATGQRVTLRCSPRSGDLSVYWYQQSLDQGLQFLIQYYNGEERAKGNILERFSAQQFPDLHSELNLSSLELGDSALYFCASSVGAANYGYTFGSGTRLTVV.

This chain joins TRBV6-1 and TRBJ1-5; 9 nucleotides agree with TRBD1. Germline V gene lookup returns CDR1 MNHNS and CDR2 SASEGT. The CDR3 loop spans 15 amino acids. The ends lost 6 bases at V and 0 bases at J; junction bases unmatched: 3. The CDR3 coding sequence is TGTGCCAGCAGGGGGACAGGGCCTAGCAATCAGCCCCAGCATTTT. Translated, it gives CASRGTGPSNQPQHF.

The count of this clone is one. The rearrangement joins TRBV30 to TRBJ2-5, with TRBD2 as a possible D gene (5 bases). CDR3 length: 14 residues. Germline CDR1 reads GTSNPN; CDR2 reads SVGIG (reference sequence). The V and J ends lost 4 bases and 1 base respectively, with 13 bases between them. Here the CDR3 reads CAWTAGPFQETQYF. CDR3 bases: TGTGCCTGGACGGCGGGCCCTTTCCAAGAGACCCAGTACTTC.